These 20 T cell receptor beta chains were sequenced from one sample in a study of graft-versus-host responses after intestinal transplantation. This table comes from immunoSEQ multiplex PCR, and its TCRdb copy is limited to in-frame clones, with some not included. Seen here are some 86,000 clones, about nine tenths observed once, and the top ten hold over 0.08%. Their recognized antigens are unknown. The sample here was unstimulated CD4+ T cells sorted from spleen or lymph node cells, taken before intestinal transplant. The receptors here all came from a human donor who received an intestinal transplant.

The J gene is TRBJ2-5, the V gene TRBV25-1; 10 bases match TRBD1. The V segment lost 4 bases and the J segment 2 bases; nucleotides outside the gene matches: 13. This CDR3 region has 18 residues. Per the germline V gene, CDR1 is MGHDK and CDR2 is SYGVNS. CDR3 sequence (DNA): TGTGCCAGCAGTGTCTCGCCCGGGACAGGGGTAGGACAAGAGACCCAGTACTTC. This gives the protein CASSVSPGTGVGQETQYF.

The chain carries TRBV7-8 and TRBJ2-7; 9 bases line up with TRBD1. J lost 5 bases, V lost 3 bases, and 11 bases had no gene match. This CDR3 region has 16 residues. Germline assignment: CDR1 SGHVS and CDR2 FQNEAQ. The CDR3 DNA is TGTGCCAGCAGCTTTAGCCGGGACAGGGTATTCCACGAGCAGTACTTC. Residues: CASSFSRDRVFHEQYF. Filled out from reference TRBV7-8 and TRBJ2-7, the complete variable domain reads GAGVSQSPRYKVAKRGQDVALRCDPISGHVSLFWYQQALGQGPEFLTYFQNEAQLDKSGLPSDRFFAERPEGSVSTLKIQRTQQEDSAVYLCASSFSRDRVFHEQYFGPGTRLTVT.

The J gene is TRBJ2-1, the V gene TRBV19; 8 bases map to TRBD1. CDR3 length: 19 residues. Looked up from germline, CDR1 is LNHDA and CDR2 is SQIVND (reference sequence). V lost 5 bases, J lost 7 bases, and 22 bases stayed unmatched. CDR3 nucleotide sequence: TGTGCCAGTAGTCCCCGCCGGACAGGGAATCAAGGTGAAATAAATGAGCAGTTCTTC. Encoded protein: CASSPRRTGNQGEINEQFF. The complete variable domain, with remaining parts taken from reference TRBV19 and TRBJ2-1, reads DGGITQSPKYLFRKEGQNVTLSCEQNLNHDAMYWYRQDPGQGLRLIYYSQIVNDFQKGDIAEGYSVSREKKESFPLTVTSAQKNPTAFYLCASSPRRTGNQGEINEQFFGPGTRLTVL.

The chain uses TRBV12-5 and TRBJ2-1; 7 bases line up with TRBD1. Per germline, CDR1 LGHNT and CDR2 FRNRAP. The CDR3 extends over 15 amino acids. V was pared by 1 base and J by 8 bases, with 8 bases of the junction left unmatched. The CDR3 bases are TGTGCTAGTGGTTTGGGATCTGACAGGGCCGATGAGCAGTTCTTC. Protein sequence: CASGLGSDRADEQFF.

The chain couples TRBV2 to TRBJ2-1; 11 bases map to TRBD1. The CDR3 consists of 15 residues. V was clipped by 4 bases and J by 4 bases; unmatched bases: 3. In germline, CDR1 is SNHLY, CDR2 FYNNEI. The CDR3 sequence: CASSVGQGAYNEQFF. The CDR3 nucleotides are TGTGCCAGCAGTGTAGGACAGGGGGCTTACAATGAGCAGTTCTTC. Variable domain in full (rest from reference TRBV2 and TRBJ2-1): EPEVTQTPSHQVTQMGQEVILRCVPISNHLYFYWYRQILGQKVEFLVSFYNNEISEKSEIFDDQFSVERPDGSNFTLKIRSTKLEDSAMYFCASSVGQGAYNEQFFGPGTRLTVL.

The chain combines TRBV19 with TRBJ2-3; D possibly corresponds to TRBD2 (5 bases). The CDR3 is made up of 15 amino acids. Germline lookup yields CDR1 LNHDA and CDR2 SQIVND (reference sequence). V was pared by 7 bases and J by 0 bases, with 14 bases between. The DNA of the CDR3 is TGTGCCAGTAAGTCATCGGGAACTAGCACAGATACGCAGTATTTT. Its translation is CASKSSGTSTDTQYF.

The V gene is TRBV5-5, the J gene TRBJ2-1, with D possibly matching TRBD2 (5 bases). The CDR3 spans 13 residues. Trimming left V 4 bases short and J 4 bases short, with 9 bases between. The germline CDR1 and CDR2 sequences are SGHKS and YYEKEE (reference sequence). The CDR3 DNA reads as TGTGCCAGCAGCATGGACTCTTACAATGAGCAGTTCTTC. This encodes CASSMDSYNEQFF.

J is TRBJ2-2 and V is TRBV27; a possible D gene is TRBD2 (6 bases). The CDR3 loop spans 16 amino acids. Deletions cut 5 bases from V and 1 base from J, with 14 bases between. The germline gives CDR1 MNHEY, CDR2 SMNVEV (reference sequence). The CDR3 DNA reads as TGTGCCAGCAGTCCCTTCCCGGGACTGAACACCGGGGAGCTGTTTTTT. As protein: CASSPFPGLNTGELFF.

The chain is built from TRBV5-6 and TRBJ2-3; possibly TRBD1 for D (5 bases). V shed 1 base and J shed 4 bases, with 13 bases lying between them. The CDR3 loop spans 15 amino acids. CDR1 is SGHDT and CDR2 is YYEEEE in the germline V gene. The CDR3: CASSLRSGYADTQYF. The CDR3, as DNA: TGTGCCAGCAGCTTGCGGTCAGGGTACGCAGATACGCAGTATTTT. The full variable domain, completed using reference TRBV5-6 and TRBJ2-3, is DAGVTQSPTHLIKTRGQQVTLRCSPKSGHDTVSWYQQALGQGPQFIFQYYEEEERQRGNFPDRFSGHQFPNYSSELNVNALLLGDSALYLCASSLRSGYADTQYFGPGTRLTVL.

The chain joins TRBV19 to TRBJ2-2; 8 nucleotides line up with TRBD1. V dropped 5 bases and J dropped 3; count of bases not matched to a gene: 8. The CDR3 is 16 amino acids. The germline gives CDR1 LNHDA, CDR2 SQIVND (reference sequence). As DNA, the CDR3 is TGTGCCAGTAGTCCCGGGACAGGCTGGGACACCGGGGAGCTGTTTTTT. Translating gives CASSPGTGWDTGELFF.

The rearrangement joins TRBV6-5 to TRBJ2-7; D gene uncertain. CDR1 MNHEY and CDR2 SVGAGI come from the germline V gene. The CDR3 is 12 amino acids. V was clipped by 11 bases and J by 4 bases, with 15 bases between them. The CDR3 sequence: CAVSHSPYEQYF. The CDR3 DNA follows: TGTGCCGTGAGCCACTCCCCTTACGAGCAGTACTTC.

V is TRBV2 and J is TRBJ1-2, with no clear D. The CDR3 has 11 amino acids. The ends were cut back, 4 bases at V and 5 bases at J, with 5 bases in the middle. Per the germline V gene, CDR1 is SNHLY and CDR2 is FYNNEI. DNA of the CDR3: TGTGCCAGCAGTGGGAGGTATGGCTACACCTTC. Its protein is CASSGRYGYTF.

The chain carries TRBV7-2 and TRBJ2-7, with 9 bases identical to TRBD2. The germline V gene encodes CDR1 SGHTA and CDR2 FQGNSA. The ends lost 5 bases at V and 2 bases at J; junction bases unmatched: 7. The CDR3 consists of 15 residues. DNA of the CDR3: TGTGCCAGCAGCGCCCGGACTAGCGTACCCTACGAGCAGTACTTC. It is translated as CASSARTSVPYEQYF. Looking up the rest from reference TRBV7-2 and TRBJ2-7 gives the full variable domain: GAGVSQSPSNKVTEKGKDVELRCDPISGHTALYWYRQSLGQGLEFLIYFQGNSAPDKSGLPSDRFSAERTGGSVSTLTIQRTQQEDSAVYLCASSARTSVPYEQYFGPGTRLTVT.

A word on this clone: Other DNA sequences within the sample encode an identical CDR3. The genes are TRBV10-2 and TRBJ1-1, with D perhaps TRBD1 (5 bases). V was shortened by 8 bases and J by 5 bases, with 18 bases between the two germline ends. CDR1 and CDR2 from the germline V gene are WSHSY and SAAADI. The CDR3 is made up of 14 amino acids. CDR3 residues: CASHPGGRGTEAFF. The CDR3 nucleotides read TGCGCCAGCCACCCGGGGGGTAGAGGGACTGAAGCTTTCTTT.

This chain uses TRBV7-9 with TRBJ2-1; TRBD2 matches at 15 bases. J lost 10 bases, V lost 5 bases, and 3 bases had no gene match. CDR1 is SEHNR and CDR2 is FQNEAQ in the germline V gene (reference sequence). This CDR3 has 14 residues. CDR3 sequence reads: CASSPGTSGGEQFF. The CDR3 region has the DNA TGTGCCAGCAGCCCTGGGACTAGCGGGGGGGAGCAGTTCTTC.

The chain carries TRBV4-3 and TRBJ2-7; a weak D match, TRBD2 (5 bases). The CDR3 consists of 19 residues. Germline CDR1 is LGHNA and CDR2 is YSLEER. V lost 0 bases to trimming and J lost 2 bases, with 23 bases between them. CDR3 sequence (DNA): TGCGCCAGCAGCCAAGATGTCCGGCGGGCTGGGAACAGAACCTACGAGCAGTACTTC. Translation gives CASSQDVRRAGNRTYEQYF.

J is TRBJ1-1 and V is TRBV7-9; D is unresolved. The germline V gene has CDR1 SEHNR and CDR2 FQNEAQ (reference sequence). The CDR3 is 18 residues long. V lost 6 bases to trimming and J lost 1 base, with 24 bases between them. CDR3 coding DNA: TGTGCCAGCAGTGTCCCAAGCGCTGAGGGTGAGGGGAACACTGAAGCTTTCTTT. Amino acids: CASSVPSAEGEGNTEAFF.

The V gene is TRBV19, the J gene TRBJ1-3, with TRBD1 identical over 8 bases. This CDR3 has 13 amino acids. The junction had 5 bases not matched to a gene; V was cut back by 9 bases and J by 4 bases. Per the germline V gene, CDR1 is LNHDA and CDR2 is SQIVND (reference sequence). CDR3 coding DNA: TGTGCCAGCGAACGGGACAGGGGAAACACCATATATTTT. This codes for CASERDRGNTIYF.

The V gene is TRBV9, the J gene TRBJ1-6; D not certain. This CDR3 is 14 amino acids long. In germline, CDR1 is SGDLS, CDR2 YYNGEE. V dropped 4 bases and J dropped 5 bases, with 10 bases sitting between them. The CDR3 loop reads CASSYDTDNSPLHF. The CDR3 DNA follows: TGTGCCAGCAGCTATGACACTGATAATTCACCCCTCCACTTT.

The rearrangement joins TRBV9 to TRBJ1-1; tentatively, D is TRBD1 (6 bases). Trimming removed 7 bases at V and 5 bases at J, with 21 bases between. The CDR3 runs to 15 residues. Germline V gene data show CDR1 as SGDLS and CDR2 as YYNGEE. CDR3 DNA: TGTGCCAGCGAGCCGGGACACAGGGCCGGGACTGAAGCTTTCTTT. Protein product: CASEPGHRAGTEAFF.